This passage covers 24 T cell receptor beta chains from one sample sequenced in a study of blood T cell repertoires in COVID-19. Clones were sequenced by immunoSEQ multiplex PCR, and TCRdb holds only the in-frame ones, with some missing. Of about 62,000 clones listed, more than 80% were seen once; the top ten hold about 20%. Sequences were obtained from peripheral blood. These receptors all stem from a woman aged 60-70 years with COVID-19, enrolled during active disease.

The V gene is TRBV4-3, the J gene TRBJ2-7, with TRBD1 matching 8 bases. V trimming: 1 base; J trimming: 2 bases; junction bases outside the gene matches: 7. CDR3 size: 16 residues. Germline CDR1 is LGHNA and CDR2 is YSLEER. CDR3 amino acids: CASSQGAGTGTYEQYF. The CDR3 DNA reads TGCGCCAGCAGCCAAGGGGCTGGGACAGGTACCTACGAGCAGTACTTC.

The CDR3 coding sequence is TGTGCCAGCTCACCCGATGCAGGAACGGGCTACACCTTC. Residues: CASSPDAGTGYTF. The V and J genes are TRBV18 and TRBJ1-2; D remains unclear. V lost 3 bases to trimming and J lost 8 bases, with 13 bases between them. The CDR3 sequence is 13 residues long. The germline V gene has CDR1 KGHSH and CDR2 LQKENI.

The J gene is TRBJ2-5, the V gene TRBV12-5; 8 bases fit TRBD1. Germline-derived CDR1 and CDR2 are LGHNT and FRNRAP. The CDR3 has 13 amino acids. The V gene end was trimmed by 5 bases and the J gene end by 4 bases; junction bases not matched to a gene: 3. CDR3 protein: CASGTTGVETQYF. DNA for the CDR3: TGTGCTAGTGGTACGACAGGGGTAGAGACCCAGTACTTC.

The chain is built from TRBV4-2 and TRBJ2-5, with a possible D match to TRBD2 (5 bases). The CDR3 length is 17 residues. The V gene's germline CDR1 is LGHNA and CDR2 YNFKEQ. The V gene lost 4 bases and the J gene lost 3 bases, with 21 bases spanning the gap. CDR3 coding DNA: TGTGCCAGCAGCCCCCTGGGTGGGCTTAGCGCGAAAGAGACCCAGTACTTC. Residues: CASSPLGGLSAKETQYF.

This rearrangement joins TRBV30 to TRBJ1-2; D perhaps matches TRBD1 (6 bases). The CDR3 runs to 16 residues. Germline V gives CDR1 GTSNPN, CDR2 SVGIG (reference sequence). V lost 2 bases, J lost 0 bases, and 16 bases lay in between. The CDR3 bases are TGTGCCTGGAGTATGAGCAGGGGCGTAGCTAACTATGGCTACACCTTC. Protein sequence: CAWSMSRGVANYGYTF.

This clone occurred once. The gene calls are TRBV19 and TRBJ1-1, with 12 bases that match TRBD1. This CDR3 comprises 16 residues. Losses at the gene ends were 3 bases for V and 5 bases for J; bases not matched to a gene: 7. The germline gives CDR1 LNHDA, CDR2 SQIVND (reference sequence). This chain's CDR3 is CASSIGTGGAGTEAFF. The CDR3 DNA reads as TGTGCCAGTAGTATCGGGACAGGGGGCGCTGGGACTGAAGCTTTCTTT.

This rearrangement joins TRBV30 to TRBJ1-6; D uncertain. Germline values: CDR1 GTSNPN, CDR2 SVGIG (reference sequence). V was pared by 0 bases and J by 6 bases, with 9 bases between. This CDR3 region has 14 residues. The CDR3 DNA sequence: TGTGCCTGGAGTGTTGGGAGTCCTAATTCACCCCTCCACTTT. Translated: CAWSVGSPNSPLHF.

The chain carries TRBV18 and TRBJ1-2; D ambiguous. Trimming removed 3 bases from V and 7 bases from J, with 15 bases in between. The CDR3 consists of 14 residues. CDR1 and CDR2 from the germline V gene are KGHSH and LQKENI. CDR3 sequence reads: CASSPGRELGGYTF. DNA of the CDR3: TGTGCCAGCTCACCCGGACGGGAGCTGGGTGGCTACACCTTC.

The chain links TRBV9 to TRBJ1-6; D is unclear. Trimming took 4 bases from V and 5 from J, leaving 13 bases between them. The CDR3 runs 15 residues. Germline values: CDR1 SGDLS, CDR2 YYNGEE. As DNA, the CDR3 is TGTGCCAGCAGCTTCTACGTCAAAAATAATTCACCCCTCCACTTT. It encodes CASSFYVKNNSPLHF.

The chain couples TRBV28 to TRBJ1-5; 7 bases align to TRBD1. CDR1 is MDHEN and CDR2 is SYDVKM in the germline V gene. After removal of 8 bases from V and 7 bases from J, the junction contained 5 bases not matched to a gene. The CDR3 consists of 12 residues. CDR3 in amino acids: CASLTGAQPQHF. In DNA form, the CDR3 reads TGTGCCAGCCTCACAGGGGCCCAGCCCCAGCATTTT.

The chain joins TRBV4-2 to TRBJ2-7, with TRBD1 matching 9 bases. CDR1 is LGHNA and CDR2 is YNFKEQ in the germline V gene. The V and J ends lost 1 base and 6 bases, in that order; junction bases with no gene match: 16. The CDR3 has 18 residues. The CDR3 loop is CASSQAPPWDRVHREQYF. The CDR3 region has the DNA TGTGCCAGCAGCCAAGCACCCCCGTGGGACAGGGTTCATCGCGAGCAGTACTTC.

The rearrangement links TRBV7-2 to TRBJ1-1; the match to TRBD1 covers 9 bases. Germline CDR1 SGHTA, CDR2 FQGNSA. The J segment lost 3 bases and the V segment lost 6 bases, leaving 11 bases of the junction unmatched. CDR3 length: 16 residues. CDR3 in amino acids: CASRGWGTGYYTEAFF. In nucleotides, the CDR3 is TGTGCCAGCAGGGGCTGGGGGACAGGGTATTACACTGAAGCTTTCTTT.

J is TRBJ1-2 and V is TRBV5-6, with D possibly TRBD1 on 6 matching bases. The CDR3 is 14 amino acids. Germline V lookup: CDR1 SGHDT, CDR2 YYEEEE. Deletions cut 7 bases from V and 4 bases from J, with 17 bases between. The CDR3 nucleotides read TGTGCCAGCTGGGGGACACCCTCCTCCTATGGCTACACCTTC. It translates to CASWGTPSSYGYTF.

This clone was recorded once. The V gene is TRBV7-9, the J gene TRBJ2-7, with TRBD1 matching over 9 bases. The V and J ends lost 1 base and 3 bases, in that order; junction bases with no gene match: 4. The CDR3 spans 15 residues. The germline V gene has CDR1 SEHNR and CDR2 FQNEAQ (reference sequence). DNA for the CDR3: TGTGCCAGCAGCTTAGAGGGGACAGGGATCTACGAGCAGTACTTC. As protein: CASSLEGTGIYEQYF.

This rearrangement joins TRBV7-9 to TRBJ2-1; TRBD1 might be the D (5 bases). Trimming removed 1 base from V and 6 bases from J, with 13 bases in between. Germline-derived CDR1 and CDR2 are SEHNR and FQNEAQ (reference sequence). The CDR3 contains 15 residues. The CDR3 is CASSLGKGIGNEQFF. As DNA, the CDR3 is TGTGCCAGCAGCTTAGGAAAGGGGATAGGCAATGAGCAGTTCTTC.

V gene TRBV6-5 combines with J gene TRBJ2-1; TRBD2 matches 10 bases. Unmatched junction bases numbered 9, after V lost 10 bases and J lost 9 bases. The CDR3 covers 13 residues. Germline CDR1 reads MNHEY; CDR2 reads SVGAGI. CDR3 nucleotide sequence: TGTGCCACCAGCGGGAGGGCCGTGGTTGAGCAGTTCTTC. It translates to CATSGRAVVEQFF.

The CDR3 DNA is TGTGCCAGCAGTGAGGCGGGGAACACTGAAGCTTTCTTT. It translates to CASSEAGNTEAFF. The gene calls are TRBV12-3 or TRBV12-4 and TRBJ1-1; D is undetermined. The CDR3 is 13 residues long. With 5 bases removed from V and 1 base from J, the gap between germline ends came to 8 bases.

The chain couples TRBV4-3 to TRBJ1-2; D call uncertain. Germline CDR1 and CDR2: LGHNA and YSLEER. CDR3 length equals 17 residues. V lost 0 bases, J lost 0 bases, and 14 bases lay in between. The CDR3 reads CASSQDLGFKANYGYTF. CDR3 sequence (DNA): TGCGCCAGCAGCCAAGACCTAGGCTTTAAAGCTAACTATGGCTACACCTTC.

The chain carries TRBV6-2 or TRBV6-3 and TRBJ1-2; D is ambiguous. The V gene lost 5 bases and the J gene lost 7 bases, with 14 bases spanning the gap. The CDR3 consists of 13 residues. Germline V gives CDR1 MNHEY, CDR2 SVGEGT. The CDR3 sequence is CASSLLQLGGYTF. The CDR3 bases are TGTGCCAGCAGTCTGCTCCAACTTGGTGGCTACACCTTC.

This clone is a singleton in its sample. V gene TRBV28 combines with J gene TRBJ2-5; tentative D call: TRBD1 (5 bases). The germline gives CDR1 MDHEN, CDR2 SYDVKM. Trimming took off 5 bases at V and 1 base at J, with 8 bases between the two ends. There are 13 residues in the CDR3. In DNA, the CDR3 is TGTGCCAGCAGTAAGACAGTCCAAGAGACCCAGTACTTC. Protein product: CASSKTVQETQYF.

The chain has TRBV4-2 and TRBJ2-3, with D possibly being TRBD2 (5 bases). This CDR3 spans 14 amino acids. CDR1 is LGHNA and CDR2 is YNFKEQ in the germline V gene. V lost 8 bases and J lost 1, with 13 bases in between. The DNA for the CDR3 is TGTGCCAGCGGAATCCTAGCTCGCACAGATACGCAGTATTTT. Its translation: CASGILARTDTQYF.

The CDR3 DNA is TGTGCCAGTAGTTCTGCTTCGACAGGGGCCTACTCTGGAAACACCATATATTTT. This translates into CASSSASTGAYSGNTIYF. The rearrangement links TRBV19 to TRBJ1-3; TRBD1 matches 8 bases. Trimming took 5 bases from V and 0 from J; bases not matched to a gene: 12. The CDR3 covers 18 residues. In germline, CDR1 is LNHDA, CDR2 SQIVND (reference sequence).

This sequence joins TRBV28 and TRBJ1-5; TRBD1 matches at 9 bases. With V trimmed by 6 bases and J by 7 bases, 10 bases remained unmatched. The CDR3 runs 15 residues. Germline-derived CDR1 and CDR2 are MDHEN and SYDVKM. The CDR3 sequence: CASSNTGGALQPQHF. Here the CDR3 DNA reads TGTGCCAGCAGCAATACAGGGGGCGCGTTACAGCCCCAGCATTTT.

CDR3 in DNA: TGTGCCACCAGTGAGGGAGGGGTAGGCAATTCACCCCTCCACTTT. Translating gives CATSEGGVGNSPLHF. The V call is TRBV24-1, the J call TRBJ1-6, with D possibly TRBD1 on 5 matching bases. With 4 bases removed from V and 7 bases from J, the gap between germline ends came to 13 bases. Germline values: CDR1 KGHDR, CDR2 SFDVKD. The CDR3 runs 15 residues.